This T cell receptor (beta chain) emerged from a study of blood T cell repertoires in COVID-19 (dated by TCRdb to about 2020). Background for the entire study: Collaborator samples came from the United States, Italy and Spain and covered acute and convalescent phases of COVID-19. The material from the prospective study consisted of cDNA or gDNA derived from T cells, B-cell-depleted T cells, or PBMCs. Subjects who had been exposed to COVID-19, were actively infected with it, or had recovered from it provided the deeply sampled blood TCRbeta repertoires that made up the dataset. The repertoires were released in a freely available public database meant as a resource for research on the immune response to SARS-CoV-2. Samples came from the ongoing ImmuneRACE study (first 160 participants) plus 1,254 subjects from 6 global collaborators. The sample metadata nearly always contained a de-identified subject ID, COVID-19 status, age in years and sex. Where available, HLA class I and class II types were obtained from metadata supplied by the sample provider rather than from assay-based typing.

Collaborating institutions collected whole blood in K2EDTA tubes following their own protocols. Collaborator samples were shipped for TCRbeta analysis as frozen whole blood, isolated PBMCs, or DNA extracted from either sample type. Paper-wide results and their limitations: The quantity of clinical and demographic metadata differed by source and by participant and was supplied without curation.

The immunoSEQ Assay, a bias-controlled multiplex PCR, was used to amplify TCRbeta CDR3 regions from genomic DNA. The paper's processing steps were these. Nucleated cell counts per sample were estimated from amplification of reference gene primers within the assay. Sequence reads were collapsed and filtered to measure the absolute abundance of every unique TCRbeta CDR3 rearrangement. For each sample, productive Simpson clonality was calculated as the square root of Simpson's diversity index across productive rearrangements. As stored in TCRdb, this immuneACCESS dataset retains in-frame rearrangements with V and J assigned. A fraction of the clones does not appear; measured against another copy, unresolved V genes explain less than half of the discrepancy, and the remainder lacks a known reason. The DNA gave D and trimming, while V, J and clone size come from that table. The sample contains about 250,000 clones, around 83% of them found a single time. Around 8.1% of the sample rests with the top ten.

V drops 6 bases and J drops 6 bases, leaving 10 bases in between. Including the terminal cysteine and phenylalanine, the CDR3 comprises 12 residues. CDR3 DNA only is kept here, 36 bases in frame from base 1. CDR1 KGHSH and CDR2 LQKENI are derived from the germline V gene. Details on this clone: Its cognate antigen has yet to be identified. Base qualities were left out, and no much larger clone turns up one base away. Additional DNA sequences in this sample encode the identical CDR3.

Sequencing was done on a sample of peripheral blood. Here the chain combines TRBV18 and TRBJ2-3; the D gene is possibly TRBD2, with 6 bases matching. This TCR came from a man in his forties with active or convalescent COVID-19. This receptor has the CDR3 CASSPAGDTQYF. In nucleotides, the sequence is TGTGCCAGCTCCCCCGCGGGGGATACGCAGTATTTT.